The 30 T cell receptor beta chains in this list originate from one sample, sequenced in a study of blood T cell repertoires in COVID-19. Assay used: immunoSEQ multiplex PCR; TCRdb lists only in-frame clones, some missing. The sample carries 160,000 or so clones, about 77% recorded once. The sequenced material came from peripheral blood. These receptor sequences come from a woman older than 75 with acute or convalescent COVID-19.

This rearrangement joins TRBV30 to TRBJ1-2, with 11 nucleotides matching TRBD1. The V gene's germline CDR1 is GTSNPN and CDR2 SVGIG (reference sequence). The J segment lost 2 bases and the V segment lost 2 bases, leaving 7 bases of the junction unmatched. The CDR3 is 16 residues long. Here the CDR3 DNA reads TGTGCCTGGAGTTCGGGGTGGACAGGGGGCAACTATGGCTACACCTTC. Translating gives CAWSSGWTGGNYGYTF. The full variable domain, rest sourced from reference TRBV30 and TRBJ1-2, is SQTIHQWPATLVQPVGSPLSLECTVEGTSNPNLYWYRQAAGRGLQLLFYSVGIGQISSEVPQNLSASRPQDRQFILSSKKLLLSDSGFYLCAWSSGWTGGNYGYTFGSGTRLTVV.

The chain recombines TRBV5-6 with TRBJ2-3, with 7 bases aligning to TRBD1. The CDR3 loop spans 16 amino acids. The V gene's germline CDR1 is SGHDT and CDR2 YYEEEE. V trimming: 3 bases; J trimming: 0 bases; junction bases outside the gene matches: 7. The CDR3 DNA reads TGTGCCAGCAGCTACCGGACAGGCCTTAGCACAGATACGCAGTATTTT. Residues: CASSYRTGLSTDTQYF.

The chain recombines TRBV11-3 with TRBJ2-5; D is unresolved. V lost 7 bases and J 4 bases, leaving 22 bases between the germline ends. CDR1 is SGHNT, CDR2 YENEEA, per germline. There are 16 residues in the CDR3. The CDR3 spells CASTTDGRELGETQYF. The DNA of the CDR3 is TGTGCCAGCACCACCGACGGAAGAGAGCTAGGAGAGACCCAGTACTTC.

CDR3 amino acids: CASSTTGYGDTQYF. The CDR3, as DNA: TGTGCCAGCAGTACAACAGGGTACGGAGATACGCAGTATTTT. J is TRBJ2-3 and V is TRBV6-5; a weak D match, TRBD1 (6 bases). The CDR3 contains 14 residues. V lost 5 bases, J lost 5 bases, and 14 bases lay in between. The germline V gene encodes CDR1 MNHEY and CDR2 SVGAGI.

The J gene is TRBJ2-5, the V gene TRBV6-5, with 7 bases matching TRBD2. The trim removed 10 bases at V and 5 bases at J, leaving 16 bases unmatched. This CDR3 comprises 15 residues. Germline CDR1 is MNHEY and CDR2 is SVGAGI. CDR3 coding DNA: TGTGCCACCCAGCGTGCATGGACTAGAGCGGAGACCCAGTACTTC. It translates to CATQRAWTRAETQYF.

This chain joins TRBV19 and TRBJ2-3; no clear D gene. The CDR3 loop spans 12 amino acids. V was clipped by 5 bases and J by 6 bases, with 9 bases between them. CDR1 and CDR2 from the germline V gene are LNHDA and SQIVND (reference sequence). Here the CDR3 reads CASSPRSDTQYF. In DNA form, the CDR3 reads TGTGCCAGTAGTCCTCGGTCGGATACGCAGTATTTT.

This chain joins TRBV28 and TRBJ2-7; TRBD2 matches 10 bases. CDR1 is MDHEN and CDR2 is SYDVKM in the germline V gene. V shed 10 bases, J shed 4 bases, and the junction held 10 bases outside the gene matches. This CDR3 has 14 amino acids. Here the CDR3 reads CATLAGDISYEQYF. DNA for the CDR3: TGTGCCACCCTAGCGGGAGATATTTCGTACGAGCAGTACTTC.

V is TRBV4-1 and J is TRBJ1-2, with a tentative D call TRBD1 (6 bases). The CDR3 consists of 13 residues. Per the germline V gene, CDR1 is MGHRA and CDR2 is YSYEKL. The germline V and J ends were trimmed by 2 bases and 3 bases, with 7 bases remaining between them. DNA of the CDR3: TGCGCCAGCAGCCAAAGGACAGACTATGGCTACACCTTC. Translating it yields CASSQRTDYGYTF.

The chain links TRBV5-1 to TRBJ2-5; D not certain. The germline V gene encodes CDR1 SGHRS and CDR2 YFSETQ. There are 15 residues in the CDR3. V was pared by 0 bases and J by 2 bases, with 11 bases between. CDR3 DNA sequence: TGCGCCAGCAGCTTGGGGCGACACGAACAAGAGACCCAGTACTTC. This gives the protein CASSLGRHEQETQYF. Filled out from reference TRBV5-1 and TRBJ2-5, the complete variable domain reads KAGVTQTPRYLIKTRGQQVTLSCSPISGHRSVSWYQQTPGQGLQFLFEYFSETQRNKGNFPGRFSGRQFSNSRSEMNVSTLELGDSALYLCASSLGRHEQETQYFGPGTRLLVL.

This clone was found a few times. The V gene is TRBV3-1 (or the pseudogene TRBV3-2), the J gene TRBJ2-5; perhaps TRBD2 as D (6 bases). V lost 4 bases and J 5 bases, leaving 11 bases between the germline ends. The CDR3 has 13 residues. Germline-derived CDR1 and CDR2 are LGHDT and YNNKEL (reference sequence). The CDR3 spells CASSRAGWETQYF. The CDR3 bases are TGTGCCAGCAGCCGGGCGGGATGGGAGACCCAGTACTTC.

The chain links TRBV18 to TRBJ1-1, with D maybe TRBD1 (6 bases). Germline V gene lookup returns CDR1 KGHSH and CDR2 LQKENI. The CDR3 loop spans 15 amino acids. Trimming shortened V by 5 bases and J by 5 bases, and 18 bases separated the two germline ends. The CDR3: CASSSRQESWTEAFF. The CDR3 nucleotides read TGTGCCAGCTCATCTCGACAGGAGTCCTGGACTGAAGCTTTCTTT. Full variable domain (remainder filled in from reference TRBV18 and TRBJ1-1): NAGVMQNPRHLVRRRGQEARLRCSPMKGHSHVYWYRQLPEEGLKFMVYLQKENIIDESGMPKERFSAEFPKEGPSILRIQQVVRGDSAAYFCASSSRQESWTEAFFGQGTRLTVV.

The V call is TRBV4-1, the J call TRBJ2-5; 8 nucleotides line up with TRBD2. This CDR3 contains 15 residues. V trimming: 1 base; J trimming: 5 bases; junction bases outside the gene matches: 6. Germline V gene sequence: CDR1 MGHRA, CDR2 YSYEKL. The CDR3 sequence: CASSQGSGSYETQYF. In nucleotides, the CDR3 is TGCGCCAGCAGCCAAGGCAGCGGGAGTTACGAGACCCAGTACTTC.

The rearrangement uses TRBV15 and TRBJ2-7; 11 bases line up with TRBD2. In germline, CDR1 is LNHNV, CDR2 YYDKDF (reference sequence). The CDR3 covers 18 residues. The junction had 9 bases not matched to a gene; V was cut back by 0 bases and J by 2 bases. CDR3 loop: CATSRDSSTSGTTYEQYF. Written as DNA, the CDR3 is TGTGCCACCAGCAGAGATTCGTCGACTAGCGGGACAACCTACGAGCAGTACTTC.

This chain links TRBV7-8 with TRBJ2-7; TRBD1 might be the D (6 bases). The CDR3 totals 14 residues. CDR1 SGHVS and CDR2 FQNEAQ come from the germline V gene. V was pared by 1 base and J by 5 bases, with 12 bases between. The CDR3 here is CASSLVQGRNEQYF. The CDR3, as DNA: TGTGCCAGCAGCTTAGTACAGGGCAGGAACGAGCAGTACTTC.

This clone was detected only a few times. The chain carries TRBV14 and TRBJ2-7, with TRBD2 as a possible D gene (5 bases). V lost 4 bases, J lost 2 bases, and 21 bases lay in between. CDR3 length equals 17 residues. The germline gives CDR1 SGHDN, CDR2 FVKESK. This chain's CDR3 is CASSPTYRVARAYEQYF. Here the CDR3 DNA reads TGTGCCAGCAGCCCCACCTATCGGGTAGCGAGGGCCTACGAGCAGTACTTC.

For this clone: This CDR3 is also generated by other DNA sequences in the sample. The V and J genes are TRBV5-5 and TRBJ2-7; TRBD1 matches 11 bases. This CDR3 is 14 amino acids long. Losses at the gene ends were 4 bases for V and 3 bases for J; bases not matched to a gene: 3. Germline V CDR1 and CDR2: SGHKS, YYEKEE (reference sequence). The CDR3 nucleotides read TGTGCCAGCAGCCCCGGGACAGGGGGCTACGAGCAGTACTTC. This gives the protein CASSPGTGGYEQYF.

The chain recombines TRBV6-5 with TRBJ2-7, with D perhaps matching TRBD2 (5 bases). V was pared by 6 bases and J by 0 bases, with 9 bases between. Germline CDR1 is MNHEY and CDR2 is SVGAGI. The CDR3 covers 13 residues. Here the CDR3 reads CASRLTSSYEQYF. The CDR3 coding sequence is TGTGCCAGCAGACTTACTAGCTCCTACGAGCAGTACTTC.

V and J are TRBV7-9 and TRBJ1-2; TRBD1 aligns across 9 bases. Germline V gene lookup returns CDR1 SEHNR and CDR2 FQNEAQ (reference sequence). This CDR3 is 14 amino acids long. V lost 8 bases, J lost 8 bases, and 12 bases stayed unmatched. The CDR3 nucleotides read TGTGCCAGCGGACGGGACAGGGAGGCCCGGGGCTACACCTTC. Its protein product is CASGRDREARGYTF.

V and J are TRBV2 and TRBJ1-2, with TRBD1 matching 7 bases. The length of the CDR3 is 15 residues. The germline V gene encodes CDR1 SNHLY and CDR2 FYNNEI. V dropped 3 bases and J dropped 2; count of bases not matched to a gene: 6. As DNA, the CDR3 is TGTGCCAGCAGTGACACGACAGGGCTAAACTATGGCTACACCTTC. Protein sequence: CASSDTTGLNYGYTF.

The chain carries TRBV27 and TRBJ2-7, with D possibly matching TRBD1 (5 bases). Germline V gene data show CDR1 as MNHEY and CDR2 as SMNVEV (reference sequence). The CDR3 is 15 amino acids. The germline V and J ends were trimmed by 4 bases and 2 bases, with 15 bases remaining between them. As DNA, the CDR3 is TGTGCCAGCAGTTCGTGGGGCTCACAGACCTACGAGCAGTACTTC. Translating gives CASSSWGSQTYEQYF.

This chain joins TRBV28 and TRBJ1-1; possibly TRBD1 for D (5 bases). The CDR3 has 15 amino acids. V gave up 5 bases and J gave up 7 bases, with 20 bases separating them. Germline CDR1 MDHEN, CDR2 SYDVKM. CDR3 region: CASSPQGLPLGEAFF. CDR3 nucleotides: TGTGCCAGCAGTCCCCAGGGACTCCCTTTGGGTGAAGCTTTCTTT.

The rearrangement uses TRBV20-1 and TRBJ1-2; 11 bases map to TRBD1. Trimming cost V 3 bases and J 6 bases; bases outside gene matches: 15. The CDR3 runs 17 residues. Germline loops: CDR1 DFQATT, CDR2 SNEGSKA (reference sequence). CDR3 loop: CSASPGQGASKYHGYTF. CDR3 nucleotide sequence: TGCAGTGCTAGTCCCGGACAGGGGGCCTCGAAGTACCATGGCTACACCTTC.

This chain links TRBV5-1 with TRBJ1-1, with 7 bases aligning to TRBD1. CDR3 length: 15 residues. Germline values: CDR1 SGHRS, CDR2 YFSETQ. Losses at the gene ends were 0 bases for V and 0 bases for J; bases not matched to a gene: 2. CDR3 bases: TGCGCCAGCAGCTTGGCCGGGACAGTGAACACTGAAGCTTTCTTT. Protein product: CASSLAGTVNTEAFF.

This chain links TRBV5-4 with TRBJ2-4, with TRBD1 matching over 9 bases. CDR3 length: 15 residues. The V and J ends lost 4 bases and 13 bases, in that order; junction bases with no gene match: 15. Germline CDR1 and CDR2: SGHNT and YYREEE (reference sequence). The CDR3, as DNA: TGTGCCAGCAGCCTTGGGTCGGGACAGGGTTCACCCCAGTACTTC. It codes for CASSLGSGQGSPQYF.

The chain links TRBV11-2 to TRBJ1-5, with 9 bases aligning to TRBD1. The J segment lost 7 bases and the V segment lost 3 bases, leaving 7 bases of the junction unmatched. The CDR3 length is 15 residues. Germline V gene sequence: CDR1 SGHAT, CDR2 FQNNGV. In nucleotides, the CDR3 is TGTGCCAGCAGCTTCACAGGGGGCGCGGGGCAGCCCCAGCATTTT. Translation gives CASSFTGGAGQPQHF.

V usage is TRBV13 and J usage is TRBJ1-3; D is undetermined. The CDR3 extends over 17 amino acids. V was cut by 3 bases and J by 0 bases, with 15 bases left in between. CDR1 is PRHDT and CDR2 is FYEKMQ in the germline V gene (reference sequence). CDR3 sequence (DNA): TGTGCCAGCAGCTTCAACGGAAGGCGAGGCTCTGGAAACACCATATATTTT. Protein sequence: CASSFNGRRGSGNTIYF.

The chain recombines TRBV7-8 with TRBJ1-6; the D gene is possibly TRBD1 (6 bases). Trimming cost V 4 bases and J 9 bases, with 19 bases left between them. This CDR3 is 16 amino acids long. Looked up from germline, CDR1 is SGHVS and CDR2 is FQNEAQ. CDR3 nucleotides: TGTGCCAGCAGCTCGGATCCGGGGGGGCCCGGTTCACCCCTCCACTTT. This translates into CASSSDPGGPGSPLHF. The whole variable domain, filled in from reference TRBV7-8 and TRBJ1-6, reads GAGVSQSPRYKVAKRGQDVALRCDPISGHVSLFWYQQALGQGPEFLTYFQNEAQLDKSGLPSDRFFAERPEGSVSTLKIQRTQQEDSAVYLCASSSDPGGPGSPLHFGNGTRLTVT.

The gene calls are TRBV20-1 and TRBJ2-7, with 7 nucleotides matching TRBD2. This CDR3 has 11 residues. The V gene's germline CDR1 is DFQATT and CDR2 SNEGSKA (reference sequence). Losses at the gene ends were 5 bases for V and 5 bases for J; bases not matched to a gene: 3. CDR3 sequence: CSAWGRDEQYF. CDR3 in DNA: TGCAGTGCTTGGGGGAGGGACGAGCAGTACTTC.

The V gene is TRBV19, the J gene TRBJ2-1; no reliable D call. The CDR3 has 15 amino acids. Per germline, CDR1 LNHDA and CDR2 SQIVND (reference sequence). V lost 6 bases to trimming and J lost 5 bases, with 17 bases between them. The CDR3 DNA sequence: TGTGCCAGTAGGCCCGAAGGAGTAGGCCACAATGAGCAGTTCTTC. Translation: CASRPEGVGHNEQFF.

This chain links TRBV19 with TRBJ2-2, with 11 bases matching TRBD1. From germline, CDR1 is LNHDA and CDR2 SQIVND (reference sequence). Trimming took 8 bases from V and 3 from J; bases not matched to a gene: 14. The CDR3 is 18 residues long. The CDR3 DNA sequence: TGTGCCAGTTTCGGGAGGACAGGGGGCGGACACGACACCGGGGAGCTGTTTTTT. Translated: CASFGRTGGGHDTGELFF.